This is a list of T cell receptor beta chains from one sample in a study of blood T cell repertoires in COVID-19. Profiling relied on immunoSEQ multiplex PCR, and the TCRdb table lists in-frame clones only, not all of them. This table holds 25,000 or so clones, 94% found once. Source material: peripheral blood. These receptor sequences come from a woman between 45 and 60 years old with active COVID-19. The CDR3 runs from the conserved cysteine through the conserved F or W.

>TRBJ2-2|TRBV5-1
CASSPQDHTGELFF
>TRBJ1-4|TRBV6-1
CASSETTGGSEKLFF
>TRBJ2-5|TRBV2
CASSVGAETQYF
>TRBJ2-3|TRBV4-2
CASSQLFTSSDTQYF
>TRBJ2-2|TRBV7-3
CASSQGGTGNTGELFF
>TRBJ2-5|TRBV5-1
CASGPGIAGGSETQYF
>TRBJ1-5|TRBV12-3/TRBV12-4
CASSIGLGQPQHF
>TRBJ2-3|TRBV18
CASSPPIGRGTDTQYF
>TRBJ2-1|TRBV7-9
CASSTRTLVDEQFF
>TRBJ1-1|TRBV21-1
CASSTRQGWNTEAFF
>TRBJ2-7|TRBV3-1/TRBV3-2
CASSRNIDPGLRYEQYF
>TRBJ2-5|TRBV18
CASSPREAGGQETQYF
>TRBJ2-6|TRBV19
CASSMGAGSGANVLTF
>TRBJ1-1|TRBV28
CASSFREPLNTEAFF
>TRBJ2-1|TRBV9
CASSEMTSGYNEQFF
>TRBJ2-3|TRBV28
CASGVPGQGETDTQYF
>TRBJ2-1|TRBV6-5
CASSYGPGLPFDEQFF
>TRBJ1-3|TRBV6-5
CASSPQGSGNTIYF
>TRBJ2-5|TRBV6-5
CASSFTYGETQYF
>TRBJ2-5|TRBV5-4
CASSLVGGGETQYF
>TRBJ1-1|TRBV2
CASRPTQNTEAFF